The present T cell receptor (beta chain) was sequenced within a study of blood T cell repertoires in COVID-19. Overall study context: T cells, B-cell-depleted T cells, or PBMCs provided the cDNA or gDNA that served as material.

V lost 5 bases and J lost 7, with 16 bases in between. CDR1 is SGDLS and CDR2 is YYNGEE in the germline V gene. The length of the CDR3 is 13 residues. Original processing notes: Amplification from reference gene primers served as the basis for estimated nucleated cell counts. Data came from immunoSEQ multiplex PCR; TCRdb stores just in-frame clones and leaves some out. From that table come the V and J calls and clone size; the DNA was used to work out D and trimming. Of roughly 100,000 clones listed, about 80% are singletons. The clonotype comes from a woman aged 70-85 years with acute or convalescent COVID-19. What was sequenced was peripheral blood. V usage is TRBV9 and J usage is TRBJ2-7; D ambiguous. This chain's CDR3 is CASSNLQVGEQYF. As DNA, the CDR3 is TGTGCCAGCAGTAATCTGCAAGTCGGGGAGCAGTACTTC.